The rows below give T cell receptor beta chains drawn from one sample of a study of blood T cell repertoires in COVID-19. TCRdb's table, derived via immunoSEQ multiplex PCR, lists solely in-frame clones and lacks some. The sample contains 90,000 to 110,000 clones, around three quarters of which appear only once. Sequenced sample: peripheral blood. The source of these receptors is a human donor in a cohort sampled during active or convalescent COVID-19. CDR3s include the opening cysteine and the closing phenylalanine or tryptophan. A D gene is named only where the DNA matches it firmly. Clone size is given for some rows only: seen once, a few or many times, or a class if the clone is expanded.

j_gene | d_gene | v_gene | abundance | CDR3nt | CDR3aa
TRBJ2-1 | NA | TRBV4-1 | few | TGCGCCAGCAGCCAAGCAGGGGCGTATGAGCAGTTCTTC | CASSQAGAYEQFF
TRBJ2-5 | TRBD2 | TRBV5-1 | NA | TGCGCCAGCAGCTTCGTAGCGGGGGGGCGAGAGACCCAGTACTTC | CASSFVAGGRETQYF
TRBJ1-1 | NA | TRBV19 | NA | TGTGCCAGTAGCACCGGAGAGAGGGCTTTCTTT | CASSTGERAFF
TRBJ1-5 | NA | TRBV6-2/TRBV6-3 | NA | TGTGCCAGCAGTTACCCCGGGCCCCAGCATTTT | CASSYPGPQHF
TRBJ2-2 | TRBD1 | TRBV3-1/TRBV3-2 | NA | TGTGCCAGCAGCCAAGGCCCGGGACAGGGGGCGACCGGGGAGCTGTTTTTT | CASSQGPGQGATGELFF
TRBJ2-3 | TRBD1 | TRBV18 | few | TGTGCCAGCTCACTCTCAGGACAGGGCACAGATACGCAGTATTTT | CASSLSGQGTDTQYF
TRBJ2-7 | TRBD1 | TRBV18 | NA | TGTGCCAGCTCACCGCTTCCGGGACAGGGTGAGCCTAACGAGCAGTACTTC | CASSPLPGQGEPNEQYF
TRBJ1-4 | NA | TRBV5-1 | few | TGCGCCAGCAGCTTGGCCAGCCCGGGGAATGAAAAACTGTTTTTT | CASSLASPGNEKLFF
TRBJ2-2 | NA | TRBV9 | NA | TGTGCCAGCAGCGTAGTTATAACCGGGGAGCTGTTTTTT | CASSVVITGELFF
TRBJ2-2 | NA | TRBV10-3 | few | TGTGCCACAGGGACATTGGCGAGCACCGGGGAGCTGTTTTTT | CATGTLASTGELFF
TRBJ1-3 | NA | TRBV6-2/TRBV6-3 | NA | TGTGCCAGCAGTTACTCGAGCGGGGACCCTGGAAACACCATATATTTT | CASSYSSGDPGNTIYF
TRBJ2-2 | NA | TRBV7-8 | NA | TGTGCCAGCAGCTTAGGGTACAGTATTTTCTCCGGGGAGCTGTTTTTT | CASSLGYSIFSGELFF
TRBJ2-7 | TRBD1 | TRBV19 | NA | TGTGCCAGTAGTTCGGAACAGGGGGCTTGGGAGCAGTACTTC | CASSSEQGAWEQYF
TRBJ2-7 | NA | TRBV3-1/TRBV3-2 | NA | TGTGCCAGCAGCCAAGGTTGGGCAGGGGAACACGAGCAGTACTTC | CASSQGWAGEHEQYF
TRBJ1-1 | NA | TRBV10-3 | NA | TGTGCCATCAGAGGAGCAGCTGAAGCTTTCTTT | CAIRGAAEAFF
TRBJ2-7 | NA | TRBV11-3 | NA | TGTGCCAGCAGCTTGGGACACGCGGGCTACGAGCAGTACTTC | CASSLGHAGYEQYF
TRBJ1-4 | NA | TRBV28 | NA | TGTGCCAGCAGTTTAGATCCCAACAGGAAACTGTTTTTT | CASSLDPNRKLFF
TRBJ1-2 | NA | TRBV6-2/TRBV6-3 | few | TGTGCCAGCAGTTATACCCTAGACGCTAAAGGAGGCTACACCTTC | CASSYTLDAKGGYTF
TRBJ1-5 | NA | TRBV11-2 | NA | TGTGCCAGCAGCTTAGGGGGCGATGTTACTAGCAATCAGCCCCAGCATTTT | CASSLGGDVTSNQPQHF
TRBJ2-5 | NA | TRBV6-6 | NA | TGTGCCAGCAGTTACCAATACCAAGAGACCCAGTACTTC | CASSYQYQETQYF
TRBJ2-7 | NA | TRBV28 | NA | TGTGCCAGCAGTTTAAGCTGGACAGCCCGTGGAAACGAGCAGTACTTC | CASSLSWTARGNEQYF
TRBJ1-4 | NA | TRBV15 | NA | TGTGCCACCAGCAGACCTCGGGGGGAAGGGGCGCGTGAAAAACTGTTTTTT | CATSRPRGEGAREKLFF
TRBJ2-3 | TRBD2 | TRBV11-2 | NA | TGTGCCAGCAGCTCGGGACTAGCGGGACCAGATACGCAGTATTTT | CASSSGLAGPDTQYF